These T cell receptor beta chains were read from a single sample in a study of cytomegalovirus exposure and HLA in healthy donors. Sequencing used immunoSEQ multiplex PCR; TCRdb keeps in-frame clones, though not all of them. The sample has about 80,000 clones; 65% to 85% are singletons. The sample comprised PBMCs. Receptor source: a man in his forties or fifties in good health and CMV-seronegative. Each CDR3 is given with its conserved first and last residue. D genes are given only for firm matches. Only part of the rows carry a size: once, few, many, or a class if the clone is expanded.

d_call,j_call,v_call,clone_size,cdr3_aa,cdr3_nt
.,TRBJ2-3,TRBV19,.,CASTRLGSTDTQYF,TGTGCCAGTACCCGACTAGGAAGCACAGATACGCAGTATTTT
TRBD2,TRBJ2-3,TRBV7-6,.,CASSSRKRGAITDTQYF,TGTGCCAGCAGCTCACGAAAGCGGGGGGCAATCACAGATACGCAGTATTTT
.,TRBJ2-7,TRBV19,.,CASSLGIQTYEQYF,TGTGCCAGTAGTCTCGGGATCCAAACCTACGAGCAGTACTTC
.,TRBJ1-2,TRBV5-1,once,CASSFPPPTRLDPNYGYTF,TGCGCCAGCAGCTTTCCCCCCCCGACGCGGTTGGATCCTAACTATGGCTACACCTTC
.,TRBJ1-1,TRBV5-1,.,CASSLQIMNTEAFF,TGCGCCAGCAGCTTACAGATTATGAACACTGAAGCTTTCTTT
.,TRBJ2-4,TRBV7-6,.,CASSLDPGEGVGAKNIQYF,TGTGCCAGCAGCTTAGACCCGGGTGAGGGAGTCGGCGCCAAAAACATTCAGTACTTC
TRBD1,TRBJ1-6,TRBV2,.,CASKGTGGSPLHF,TGTGCCAGCAAGGGGACAGGGGGTTCACCCCTCCACTTT
.,TRBJ2-1,TRBV30,.,CAWSPQRLVFNEQFF,TGTGCCTGGAGCCCCCAACGACTAGTTTTCAATGAGCAGTTCTTC
.,TRBJ1-4,TRBV7-9,.,CASSYKEASRLTNEKLFF,TGTGCCAGCAGCTACAAGGAAGCGAGTCGCCTAACTAATGAAAAACTGTTTTTT
TRBD1,TRBJ1-6,TRBV9,.,CASSVEWDRGSPLHF,TGTGCCAGCAGCGTAGAATGGGACAGGGGATCACCCCTCCACTTT
TRBD1,TRBJ1-1,TRBV27,.,CASGRGQGATFTEAFF,TGTGCCAGCGGTAGGGGGCAGGGGGCAACTTTCACTGAAGCTTTCTTT
.,TRBJ1-6,TRBV28,.,CASRTANYNSPLHF,TGTGCCAGCAGGACAGCAAACTATAATTCCCCCCTCCACTTT
.,TRBJ2-3,TRBV5-5,.,CASLPGTSDTQYF,TGTGCCAGCCTCCCCGGGACATCGGATACGCAGTATTTT
TRBD1,TRBJ1-2,TRBV28,.,CASSLGQGWGYTF,TGTGCCAGCAGTCTTGGACAGGGCTGGGGCTACACCTTC
.,TRBJ1-6,TRBV28,.,CASSLGQLVSPLHF,TGTGCCAGCAGTTTAGGACAGCTTGTTTCACCCCTCCACTTT
TRBD2,TRBJ2-1,TRBV4-3,.,CASSQSAGGIDEQFF,TGCGCCAGCAGCCAATCAGCGGGGGGGATAGATGAGCAGTTCTTC
.,TRBJ1-2,TRBV19,.,CASRPGGRGGFYGYTF,TGTGCCAGTCGCCCAGGTGGGCGGGGCGGCTTCTATGGCTACACCTTC
.,TRBJ1-2,TRBV30,.,CASGRGGGGGYTF,TGTGCCTCCGGCCGCGGCGGGGGTGGTGGCTACACCTTC
TRBD2,TRBJ2-3,TRBV27,few,CASRALAGPYTDTQYF,TGTGCCAGCAGGGCCCTAGCGGGGCCTTACACAGATACGCAGTATTTT
.,TRBJ1-1,TRBV5-1,.,CASSLTELNTEAFF,TGCGCCAGCAGCTTAACGGAGTTGAACACTGAAGCTTTCTTT
.,TRBJ1-2,TRBV7-9,.,CASSLSSRQNYGYTF,TGTGCCAGCAGCTTATCTTCCCGACAAAACTATGGCTACACCTTC
.,TRBJ1-1,TRBV6-1,.,CASSELRGAFF,TGTGCCAGCAGTGAACTAAGGGGGGCTTTCTTT
TRBD2,TRBJ2-1,TRBV29-1,.,CSVSAGGRYEQFF,TGCAGCGTTTCAGCGGGGGGCCGGTATGAGCAGTTCTTC
TRBD2,TRBJ2-1,TRBV5-5,.,CASSPSGGDNEQFF,TGTGCCAGCAGCCCTAGCGGGGGGGACAATGAGCAGTTCTTC
TRBD2,TRBJ2-3,TRBV6-1,.,CASSVRTSGGATDTQYF,TGTGCCAGCAGTGTTAGGACTAGCGGGGGGGCAACAGATACGCAGTATTTT
.,TRBJ2-7,TRBV7-9,.,CASSSQSIHEQYF,TGTGCCAGCAGCTCCCAATCAATCCACGAGCAGTACTTC
TRBD2,TRBJ2-1,TRBV7-7,.,CASSLGGGGDEQFF,TGTGCTAGCAGCTTAGGTGGCGGGGGTGATGAGCAGTTCTTC
.,TRBJ1-2,TRBV21-1,once,CASSARLTGVFIYGYTF,TGTGCCAGCAGCGCCCGCCTTACAGGGGTCTTTATTTATGGCTACACCTTC